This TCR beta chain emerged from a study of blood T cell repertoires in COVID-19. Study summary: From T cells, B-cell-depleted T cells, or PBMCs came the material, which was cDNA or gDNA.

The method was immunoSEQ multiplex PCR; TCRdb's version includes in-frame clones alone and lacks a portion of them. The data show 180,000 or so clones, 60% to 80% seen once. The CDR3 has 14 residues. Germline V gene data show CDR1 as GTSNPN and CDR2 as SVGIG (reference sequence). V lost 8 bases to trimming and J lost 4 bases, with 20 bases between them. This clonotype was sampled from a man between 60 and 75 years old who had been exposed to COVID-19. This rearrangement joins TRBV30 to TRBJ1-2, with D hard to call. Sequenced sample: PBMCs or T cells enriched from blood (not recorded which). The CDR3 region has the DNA TGTGCCAAATATCCCGGGATGGAGGCCTATGGCTACACCTTC. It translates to CAKYPGMEAYGYTF.